This T cell receptor beta chain originates from a study of blood T cell repertoires in COVID-19 (dated by TCRdb to 2019 to 2021). In terms of the full investigation: Collaborator samples came from the United States, Italy and Spain and covered acute and convalescent phases of COVID-19. The material from the prospective study consisted of cDNA or gDNA derived from T cells, B-cell-depleted T cells, or PBMCs. Subjects who had been exposed to COVID-19, were actively infected with it, or had recovered from it provided the deeply sampled blood TCRbeta repertoires that made up the dataset. A freely available public database, intended as a resource for researchers studying the immune response to SARS-CoV-2, is where the repertoires were released. Samples were obtained from the ongoing ImmuneRACE study (first 160 participants) and from over a thousand subjects provided by 6 global collaborators. The sample metadata nearly always contained a de-identified subject ID, COVID-19 status, age in years and sex. Where available, HLA class I and class II types were obtained from metadata supplied by the sample provider rather than from assay-based typing.

Study-level results and caveats: Clinical and demographic metadata were provided uncurated, with the amount varying by source and participant.

The germline V gene (reference sequence) supplies CDR1 MNHEY and CDR2 SMNVEV. V was cut back by 6 bases and J by 2 bases, leaving a gap of 8 bases between them. Its CDR3 holds 12 amino acids, cysteine through phenylalanine. Only CDR3 DNA is held: 36 bases, read in frame from base 1. TCRbeta CDR3 regions were amplified from genomic DNA using the immunoSEQ Assay, a bias-controlled multiplex PCR. From the authors' description of their analysis: Within the assay, amplification of reference gene primers was used to estimate how many nucleated cells each sample contained. Sequence reads were collapsed and filtered to measure the absolute abundance of every unique TCRbeta CDR3 rearrangement. For each sample, productive Simpson clonality was calculated as the square root of Simpson's diversity index across productive rearrangements. The table comes from immuneACCESS by way of TCRdb, which keeps in-frame sequences with V and J called. Part of the clones is missing from these tables; in studies checked, under half for an unresolved V gene and the rest for unknown reasons. V and J calls and clone size are those listed in that table; D and trimming were worked out from the DNA. The sample records roughly 260,000 clones, 88% of which are singletons. The top ten clones comprise around 10% of the sample.

One collaborating source in Seattle enrolled patients during active infection and followed them longitudinally through the course of disease. The collaborating institutions used their own protocols to collect whole blood in K2EDTA tubes. For TCRbeta analysis, collaborators shipped samples as frozen whole blood, isolated PBMCs, or DNA extracted from either of those sample types. Worth noting for this clone: Its antigen remains undetermined. One base away there is no much larger clone; base qualities are not given.

This clonotype was obtained from a woman aged 25 to 39 with COVID-19, enrolled during active disease. The sequenced sample was peripheral blood. The chain is made from TRBV27 and TRBJ2-7; confidence is insufficient to name the D gene. The nucleotide sequence reads as follows: TGTGCCAGCAGCCGTACTCCCTACGAGCAGTACTTC. This is translated as CASSRTPYEQYF.